This T cell receptor (beta chain) is from a study of CD8 T cells in ankylosing spondylitis. Regarding the study as a whole: Seemingly characteristic of ankylosing spondylitis blood was a TCR beta motif consisting of fewer than 10 highly homologous variants. It was reported that disease-linked clones were significantly enriched in matched ankylosing spondylitis synovial fluid.

This CDR3 contains 16 residues. Germline CDR1 reads GTSNPN; CDR2 reads SVGIG (reference sequence). V trimming: 0 bases; J trimming: 5 bases; junction bases outside the gene matches: 9. Library preparation for TCR beta used quantitative 5'-RACE with molecular barcodes. One entry per CDR3 protein, called by TCRdb with MiXCR from the 5' RACE reads. Altogether a few hundred thousand distinct CDR3 sequences are present, approximately 20% being singletons, with the ten largest covering under 40%. Details on this clonotype: The target antigen is unknown.

This chain uses TRBV30 with TRBJ2-3, with 9 bases that match TRBD2. The origin of this receptor is a male donor with ankylosing spondylitis or in good health (not recorded which). Sample: blood, either unsorted or a sorted T cell fraction (not recorded which). CDR3 coding DNA: TGTGCCTGGAGTGTACGGGGTAGCGGGAGTGGAGATACGCAGTATTTT. Its translation: CAWSVRGSGSGDTQYF.